The source of this TCR beta chain is a study of T cell responses to AZD1222 COVID-19 vaccine. Study-level information: Second-dose groups at about 4 or about 12 weeks were pooled.

Profiled with immunoSEQ multiplex PCR; TCRdb holds only in-frame clones, not every one. The sample lists roughly 190,000 clones, approximately 93% occurring once. Germline CDR1 MNHEY, CDR2 SVGEGT. This CDR3 spans 19 amino acids. Trimming took off 5 bases at V and 5 bases at J, with 28 bases between the two ends. This specimen was peripheral blood, taken on day 0 of AZD1222 vaccination. This receptor was identified in an adult in good health. V is TRBV6-2 or TRBV6-3 and J is TRBJ1-5; D not certain. The CDR3 reads CASSLEGWARSLVHQPQHF. CDR3 nucleotide sequence: TGTGCCAGCAGTCTAGAGGGTTGGGCCCGTTCTTTGGTTCATCAGCCCCAGCATTTT.